The sequence of this T cell receptor (beta chain) was determined in a study of T cell repertoires in cytomegalovirus infection. Via MiXCR, TCRdb re-called the reads, giving one row per CDR3 protein. The sample holds around 19,000 distinct CDR3 sequences, over 40% seen once. Remarks on this clonotype: The antigen is undetermined.

The V end lost 1 base, the J end lost 5 bases, and 11 bases lay between the germline ends. The CDR3 has 14 residues. Germline CDR1 and CDR2: SGHTA and FQGTGA. The specimen comprised CD8+ T cells from cultured PBMCs, sampled from culture after CMV antigen stimulation. The rearrangement joins TRBV7-3 to TRBJ1-1, with a tentative D call TRBD1 (5 bases). The receptor's source is a human donor in good health (CMV status not recorded). Some clones in this sample may be carry-over from other donors' samples. The DNA for the CDR3 is TGTGCCAGCAGCTTAATGCCAGGGAGTACTGAAGCTTTCTTT. Translating gives CASSLMPGSTEAFF.